This T cell receptor (beta chain) was sequenced for a study of blood T cell repertoires in COVID-19 (TCRdb year 2020). For the study in its entirety: Samples from collaborators originated in the United States, Italy and Spain and spanned both the acute and convalescent phases of COVID-19. A de-identified subject ID, COVID-19 status, age in years and sex were almost always included in the sample metadata. The repertoires were made available in a free public database intended to serve as a resource for research on the immune response to SARS-CoV-2. The dataset comprised deeply sampled blood TCRbeta repertoires from subjects exposed to, actively infected with, or recovered from COVID-19. The samples were drawn from the first 160 participants of the ongoing ImmuneRACE study and from more than 1,000 subjects provided by 6 global collaborators. Where available, HLA class I and class II types were taken from metadata supplied by the sample provider and were not determined by assay-based typing. The material from the prospective study consisted of cDNA or gDNA derived from T cells, B-cell-depleted T cells, or PBMCs. Overall study outcomes, separate from this receptor: Clinical and demographic metadata were provided uncurated, with the amount varying by source and participant.

There are 15 amino acids in the CDR3, from cysteine to phenylalanine inclusive. CDR3 DNA only is kept here, 45 bases in frame from base 1. Sequences GTSNPN (CDR1) and SVGIG (CDR2) are obtained from the germline V gene (reference sequence). Germline trimming amounts to 2 bases on V and 2 bases on J, with 7 as the count of junction bases outside the gene matches. TCRbeta CDR3 regions were amplified from genomic DNA by means of the immunoSEQ Assay, a bias-controlled multiplex PCR. Concerning the study's data processing: Within the assay, amplification of reference gene primers was used to estimate how many nucleated cells each sample contained. Sequence reads were collapsed and filtered to measure the absolute abundance of every unique TCRbeta CDR3 rearrangement. Productive Simpson clonality was computed per sample as the square root of Simpson's diversity index over productive rearrangements. The table comes from immuneACCESS by way of TCRdb, which keeps in-frame sequences with V and J called. Part of the clones is missing from these tables; in studies checked, under half for an unresolved V gene and the rest for unknown reasons. V, J and clone size are those of that table, while D and trimming were read from the DNA. Present in this sample are about 130,000 clones, about 85% of which were seen just once. About 9.9% of the sample rests with the top ten.

A single count supports this clone. What this receptor recognizes is not known. No much larger clone exists at a distance of one base, and base qualities are not known. Whole blood was collected in K2EDTA tubes by collaborating institutions according to the institutions' own protocols. Collaborator samples were shipped for TCRbeta analysis as frozen whole blood, isolated PBMCs, or DNA extracted from either sample type. The receptor was isolated from a middle-aged man with active or convalescent COVID-19. The specimen sequenced was peripheral blood. The rearrangement combines TRBV30 with TRBJ2-7, and TRBD1 aligns with 9 junction nucleotides. The bases read TGTGCCTGGAGTAGGGGACAGGGAGTACCCTACGAGCAGTACTTC. Protein translation: CAWSRGQGVPYEQYF. The CDR3 plus the reference TRBV30 and TRBJ2-7 genes for the other parts give the full variable domain: SQTIHQWPATLVQPVGSPLSLECTVEGTSNPNLYWYRQAAGRGLQLLFYSVGIGQISSEVPQNLSASRPQDRQFILSSKKLLLSDSGFYLCAWSRGQGVPYEQYFGPGTRLTVT.